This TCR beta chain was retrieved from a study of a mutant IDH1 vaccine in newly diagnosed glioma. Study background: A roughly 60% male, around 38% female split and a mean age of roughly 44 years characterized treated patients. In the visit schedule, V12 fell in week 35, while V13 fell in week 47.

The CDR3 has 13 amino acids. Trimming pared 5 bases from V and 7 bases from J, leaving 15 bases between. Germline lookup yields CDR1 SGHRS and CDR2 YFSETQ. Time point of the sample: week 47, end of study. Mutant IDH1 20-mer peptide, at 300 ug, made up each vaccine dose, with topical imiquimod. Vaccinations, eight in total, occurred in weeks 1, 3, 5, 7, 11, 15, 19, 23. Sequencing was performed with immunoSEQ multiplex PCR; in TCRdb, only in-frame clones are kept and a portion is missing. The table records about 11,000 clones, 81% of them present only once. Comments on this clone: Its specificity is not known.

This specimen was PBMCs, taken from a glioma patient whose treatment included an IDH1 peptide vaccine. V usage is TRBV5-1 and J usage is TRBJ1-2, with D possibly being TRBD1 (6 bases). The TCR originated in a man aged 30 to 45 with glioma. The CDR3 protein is CASSPVGGLGYTF. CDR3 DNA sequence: TGCGCCAGCAGTCCGGTAGGGGGGCTTGGCTACACCTTC.